These 31 T cell receptor beta chains came from one sample sequenced in a study of radiotherapy plus CTLA-4 blockade in lung cancer. TCRdb keeps only in-frame clones here, not all; method: immunoSEQ multiplex PCR. Of 56,000 or so clones detected, 79% appear once; the ten largest clones hold under 3.5%. Sequenced here: peripheral blood, sampled from a patient treated with radiotherapy plus ipilimumab. Source of these receptors: a human donor with non-small cell lung cancer who had a partial response to radiotherapy plus ipilimumab.

Regarding this clone: The junction differs from germline at one of its ends, possibly a read error. V is TRBV19 and J is TRBJ1-2; perhaps TRBD1 as D (5 bases). Germline CDR1 is LNHDA and CDR2 is SQIVND (reference sequence). The CDR3 loop spans 18 amino acids. This chain's CDR3 is CASSPLTVTANQGMATLF. CDR3 nucleotide sequence: TGTGCCAGTAGTCCGTTGACAGTCACTGCTAACCAGGGTATGGCTACACTCTTC.

This rearrangement joins TRBV2 to TRBJ2-7, with 7 bases identical to TRBD2. This CDR3 contains 12 residues. The germline V gene encodes CDR1 SNHLY and CDR2 FYNNEI. J was trimmed by 13 bases and V by 4 bases; bases with no gene match: 10. CDR3 sequence reads: CASSADRDYGYF. The DNA of the CDR3 is TGTGCCAGCAGTGCCGACCGGGACTACGGCTACTTC.

The chain is built from TRBV13 and TRBJ2-7, with D possibly matching TRBD1 (6 bases). Germline CDR1 and CDR2: PRHDT and FYEKMQ (reference sequence). The CDR3 extends over 14 amino acids. The V gene lost 5 bases and the J gene lost 2 bases, with 13 bases spanning the gap. The chain's CDR3 is CASSSSDSTYEQYF. As DNA, the CDR3 is TGTGCCAGCAGCAGCTCGGACAGTACCTACGAGCAGTACTTC.

The J gene is TRBJ1-2, the V gene TRBV19; TRBD1 aligns across 7 bases. The CDR3 length is 13 residues. Germline lookup yields CDR1 LNHDA and CDR2 SQIVND (reference sequence). V lost 7 bases to trimming and J lost 3 bases; unmatched junction nucleotides: 5. The CDR3: CASNEGGYYGYTF. The DNA of the CDR3 is TGTGCCAGTAACGAAGGGGGCTACTATGGCTACACCTTC.

Notes on this clone: The germline gene is not matched at one end of the junction; a read error may be the cause. The chain recombines TRBV19 with TRBJ2-5; perhaps TRBD2 as D (5 bases). In germline, CDR1 is LNHDA, CDR2 SQIVND (reference sequence). The CDR3 loop spans 10 amino acids. The DNA of the CDR3 is TGTGCCAGCGGGATTACCGAGACGCACTTC. This encodes CASGITETHF.

The CDR3 spells CASSPWTGTSYEQYF. The DNA for the CDR3 is TGTGCCAGCAGCCCCTGGACAGGGACATCCTACGAGCAGTACTTC. The chain employs TRBV6-5 and TRBJ2-7; 8 bases agree with TRBD1. Germline CDR1 MNHEY, CDR2 SVGAGI. This CDR3 is 15 amino acids long. After removal of 6 bases from V and 1 base from J, the junction contained 8 bases not matched to a gene.

The chain joins TRBV6-4 to TRBJ2-3; 8 nucleotides line up with TRBD2. V lost 7 bases, J lost 2 bases, and 11 bases stayed unmatched. CDR3 length: 16 residues. In germline, CDR1 is MRHNA, CDR2 SNTAGT. The CDR3 coding sequence is TGTGCCAGCATACTCCTCGGGGGGGACAACACAGATACGCAGTATTTT. Protein sequence: CASILLGGDNTDTQYF.

V usage is TRBV11-1 and J usage is TRBJ2-1, with 7 bases aligning to TRBD2. The length of the CDR3 is 17 residues. Trimming cost V 3 bases and J 3 bases; bases outside gene matches: 11. The V gene's germline CDR1 is SGHAT and CDR2 FQDESV (reference sequence). CDR3 residues: CASSFKIGGGYYNEQFF. CDR3 bases: TGTGCCAGCAGCTTTAAAATCGGGGGAGGGTACTACAATGAGCAGTTCTTC.

The chain couples TRBV19 to TRBJ2-1; 8 bases map to TRBD2. Germline CDR1 is LNHDA and CDR2 is SQIVND (reference sequence). The CDR3 extends over 15 amino acids. V lost 5 bases, J lost 8 bases, and 11 bases stayed unmatched. CDR3 region: CASSPRGSGVDEQFF. The CDR3 bases are TGTGCCAGTAGTCCCCGGGGTAGCGGGGTGGATGAGCAGTTCTTC.

The chain links TRBV28 to TRBJ1-1; 7 bases fit TRBD1. Looked up from germline, CDR1 is MDHEN and CDR2 is SYDVKM. The CDR3 consists of 15 residues. Germline trimming cut 2 bases from V and 4 bases from J; bases unmatched to any gene: 7. CDR3 in DNA: TGTGCCAGCAGTTTAGATCCCCAGGGGGGCACTGAAGCTTTCTTT. Its translation: CASSLDPQGGTEAFF. The whole variable domain, remainder taken from reference TRBV28 and TRBJ1-1, is DVKVTQSSRYLVKRTGEKVFLECVQDMDHENMFWYRQDPGLGLRLIYFSYDVKMKEKGDIPEGYSVSREKKERFSLILESASTNQTSMYLCASSLDPQGGTEAFFGQGTRLTVV.

V usage is TRBV12-5 and J usage is TRBJ2-2, with 8 positions matching TRBD1. Losses at the gene ends were 5 bases for V and 4 bases for J; bases not matched to a gene: 9. CDR3 size: 16 residues. The germline CDR1 and CDR2 sequences are LGHNT and FRNRAP. For the CDR3, the DNA is TGTGCTAGTGGTCTTGGAACAGGGGGAGTCACCGGGGAGCTGTTTTTT. This codes for CASGLGTGGVTGELFF.

Only a few counts were recorded for this clone. The gene calls are TRBV6-5 and TRBJ1-1; D is undetermined. Per germline, CDR1 MNHEY and CDR2 SVGAGI. V lost 0 bases, J lost 0 bases, and 8 bases lay in between. The length of the CDR3 is 15 residues. CDR3 sequence: CASSYSGTMNTEAFF. In DNA form, the CDR3 reads TGTGCCAGCAGTTACTCGGGCACCATGAACACTGAAGCTTTCTTT.

The chain is built from TRBV6-1 and TRBJ1-5, with D perhaps TRBD1 (5 bases). The CDR3 contains 14 residues. Germline CDR1 is MNHNS and CDR2 is SASEGT. The V and J ends lost 2 bases and 5 bases respectively, with 10 bases between them. CDR3 loop: CASSEMTDDQPQHF. Written as DNA, the CDR3 is TGTGCCAGCAGTGAAATGACAGATGATCAGCCCCAGCATTTT.

The rearrangement links TRBV19 to TRBJ1-4; perhaps TRBD1 as D (5 bases). Germline V gene data show CDR1 as LNHDA and CDR2 as SQIVND (reference sequence). This CDR3 is 18 amino acids long. Trimming removed 2 bases from V and 0 bases from J, with 16 bases in between. CDR3 sequence: CASSISGQGFATNEKLFF. In nucleotides, the CDR3 is TGTGCCAGTAGTATATCGGGCCAGGGATTCGCAACTAATGAAAAACTGTTTTTT.

The chain combines TRBV9 with TRBJ1-2; 7 bases are shared with TRBD1. Germline V lookup: CDR1 SGDLS, CDR2 YYNGEE. The CDR3 is 15 amino acids. V lost 3 bases to trimming and J lost 6 bases; unmatched junction nucleotides: 11. CDR3: CASSGGGRGPHGYTF. CDR3 nucleotide sequence: TGTGCCAGCAGCGGGGGAGGTAGGGGGCCGCATGGCTACACCTTC.

The V and J genes are TRBV30 and TRBJ1-1; D uncertain. CDR1 and CDR2 (germline): GTSNPN, SVGIG (reference sequence). This CDR3 has 13 amino acids. Trimming took off 3 bases at V and 3 bases at J, with 11 bases between the two ends. In DNA, the CDR3 is TGTGCCTGGAGCCCTACAGCATACACTGAAGCTTTCTTT. Its translation is CAWSPTAYTEAFF.

The chain uses TRBV5-1 and TRBJ2-7, with 8 bases aligning to TRBD2. The CDR3 covers 13 residues. CDR1 is SGHRS and CDR2 is YFSETQ in the germline V gene. V was pared by 4 bases and J by 5 bases, with 5 bases of the junction left unmatched. CDR3 sequence (DNA): TGCGCCAGCAGCCCGGGGGGGGGCCACGAGCAGTACTTC. Translating gives CASSPGGGHEQYF. Full variable domain (outside the CDR3, taken from reference TRBV5-1 and TRBJ2-7): KAGVTQTPRYLIKTRGQQVTLSCSPISGHRSVSWYQQTPGQGLQFLFEYFSETQRNKGNFPGRFSGRQFSNSRSEMNVSTLELGDSALYLCASSPGGGHEQYFGPGTRLTVT.

This chain uses TRBV11-3 with TRBJ2-1, with 10 nucleotides matching TRBD2. Germline CDR1 SGHNT, CDR2 YENEEA. The junction had 6 bases not matched to a gene; V was cut back by 5 bases and J by 2 bases. This CDR3 contains 16 residues. As DNA, the CDR3 is TGTGCCAGCAGCGGAGACACTAGCGGGACCTACAATGAGCAGTTCTTC. Amino acids: CASSGDTSGTYNEQFF.

The chain couples TRBV6-1 to TRBJ1-6; weak D call: TRBD1 (6 bases). The CDR3 loop spans 15 amino acids. Deletions cut 7 bases from V and 10 bases from J, with 20 bases between. CDR1 is MNHNS, CDR2 SASEGT, per germline. This CDR3 is CASILGQTPYSPLHF. The CDR3 DNA follows: TGTGCCAGCATCCTCGGACAGACCCCGTACTCACCCCTCCACTTT.

This clone appeared a few times. The chain uses TRBV6-5 and TRBJ2-1; 8 nucleotides line up with TRBD1. CDR3 length: 14 residues. CDR1 is MNHEY, CDR2 SVGAGI, per germline. Trimming took 5 bases from V and 5 from J; bases not matched to a gene: 5. The CDR3 nucleotides are TGTGCCAGCAGTCGGGACAGGTCCGACAATGAGCAGTTCTTC. This sequence encodes CASSRDRSDNEQFF.

This clone came up a few times. The gene calls are TRBV11-2 and TRBJ2-3; tentatively, D is TRBD2 (7 bases). Germline assignment: CDR1 SGHAT and CDR2 FQNNGV. Trimming took off 4 bases at V and 3 bases at J, with 23 bases between the two ends. The CDR3 spans 18 residues. The CDR3 loop is CASSSLGWGGESTDTQYF. CDR3 DNA: TGTGCCAGCAGCTCATTGGGATGGGGGGGCGAGAGTACAGATACGCAGTATTTT.

The chain recombines TRBV5-1 with TRBJ1-5; D not resolved. Germline V gene sequence: CDR1 SGHRS, CDR2 YFSETQ. Between the trimmed V and J ends, which lost 0 bases and 0 bases, there was a span of 7 bases. There are 15 residues in the CDR3. Written as DNA, the CDR3 is TGCGCCAGCAGCTTGGGGCAGAATAGCAATCAGCCCCAGCATTTT. It codes for CASSLGQNSNQPQHF.

About this clone itself: Germline is not matched at one junction end, which may reflect a read error. V usage is TRBV19 and J usage is TRBJ1-1, with a tentative D call TRBD1 (5 bases). The CDR3 runs to 14 residues. Germline CDR1 reads LNHDA; CDR2 reads SQIVND (reference sequence). In DNA form, the CDR3 reads TGTGCCAGTAGCCCACTAGCCCGGGACCTTGAAGTTTTCTTT. It yields the protein CASSPLARDLEVFF.

The V call is TRBV11-2, the J call TRBJ2-1; 8 positions match TRBD2. The CDR3 sequence is 16 residues long. Trimming cost V 1 base and J 1 base; bases outside gene matches: 3. Germline assignment: CDR1 SGHAT and CDR2 FQNNGV. The CDR3 loop is CASSLVGTRSYNEQFF. The CDR3 DNA sequence: TGTGCCAGCAGCTTAGTTGGGACTAGATCCTACAATGAGCAGTTCTTC.

This chain uses TRBV19 with TRBJ2-7; D possibly corresponds to TRBD1 (6 bases). This CDR3 has 14 residues. V dropped 5 bases and J dropped 2 bases, with 13 bases sitting between them. Germline values: CDR1 LNHDA, CDR2 SQIVND (reference sequence). The CDR3, as DNA: TGTGCCAGTAGTCAAAGTACAGGGCCCTACGAGCAGTACTTC. Amino acid sequence: CASSQSTGPYEQYF.

The rearrangement joins TRBV30 to TRBJ2-1; no reliable D call. With 1 base removed from V and 8 bases from J, the gap between germline ends came to 6 bases. The CDR3 is 11 amino acids. Germline CDR1 and CDR2: GTSNPN and SVGIG (reference sequence). This chain's CDR3 is CAWSALDEQFF. In DNA form, the CDR3 reads TGTGCCTGGAGTGCCCTAGATGAGCAGTTCTTC.

This clone appeared many times. The chain recombines TRBV5-6 with TRBJ1-1, with D maybe TRBD1 (5 bases). CDR1 and CDR2 from the germline V gene are SGHDT and YYEEEE. V lost 4 bases, J lost 5 bases, and 12 bases lay in between. CDR3 size: 13 residues. CDR3 sequence reads: CASSLIQETEAFF. DNA for the CDR3: TGTGCCAGCAGCCTGATACAGGAGACTGAAGCTTTCTTT.

This chain joins TRBV5-1 and TRBJ2-5, with D unclear. The J call is in doubt because the DNA end fits TRBJ2-7 better. This CDR3 comprises 13 residues. Germline loops: CDR1 SGHRS, CDR2 YFSETQ. The CDR3 coding sequence is TGCGCCAGCAGCCCTACTTCGGTCTACGAGCAGTACTTC. Residues: CASSPTSVYEQYF.

This chain links TRBV6-5 with TRBJ1-1; D remains ambiguous. The CDR3 sequence is 15 residues long. Germline CDR1 is MNHEY and CDR2 is SVGAGI. V lost 3 bases and J lost 0, with 11 bases in between. The CDR3 DNA sequence: TGTGCCAGCAGTTATTTCGGGGATTTGAACACTGAAGCTTTCTTT. This translates into CASSYFGDLNTEAFF.

V is TRBV5-4 and J is TRBJ2-3, with D perhaps TRBD1 (6 bases). CDR3 length: 15 amino acids. Trimming removed 5 bases at V and 0 bases at J, with 13 bases between. Germline V lookup: CDR1 SGHNT, CDR2 YYREEE (reference sequence). The CDR3 DNA follows: TGTGCCAGCAGGTGGTTAGGGGGTAGCACAGATACGCAGTATTTT. Protein product: CASRWLGGSTDTQYF.

V is TRBV23-1 and J is TRBJ2-5; D is ambiguous. TRBV23-1 is given ORF status, its function remaining uncertain. V dropped 2 bases and J dropped 1 base, with 8 bases sitting between them. The CDR3 has 14 residues. The CDR3 DNA follows: TGCGCCAGCAGTCAAAGCGACTGCCAAGAGACCCAGTACTTC. This translates into CASSQSDCQETQYF.